Listed below are T cell receptor beta chains from one sample, sequenced in a study of OX40 agonist ivuxolimab in advanced cancers. Here immunoSEQ multiplex PCR was the method, and the copy in TCRdb shows in-frame clones only, minus some. The sample carries some 76,000 clones, roughly 86% recorded once. This specimen consisted of CD4+ or CD8+ T cells sorted from blood, obtained in a trial of the OX40 agonist ivuxolimab. The receptors originated from an adult with an advanced solid tumor such as melanoma, head and neck, liver or kidney cancer. Both conserved end residues are part of each CDR3. A D gene is named only where the DNA matches it firmly. Clone size, where shown, is once, few, many, or a class for clones that have expanded.

abundance: .
v_gene: TRBV7-8
j_gene: TRBJ2-5
d_gene: .
CDR3aa: CASSFIRSVKETQYF
CDR3nt: TGTGCCAGCAGCTTTATCAGGTCAGTAAAAGAGACCCAGTACTTC

abundance: few
v_gene: TRBV6-4
j_gene: TRBJ2-1
d_gene: .
CDR3aa: CASSEGPSSYNEQFF
CDR3nt: TGTGCCAGCAGTGAAGGGCCCAGCTCCTACAATGAGCAGTTCTTC

abundance: once
v_gene: TRBV2
j_gene: TRBJ2-2
d_gene: .
CDR3aa: CASDSGTANTGELFF
CDR3nt: TGTGCCAGCGATTCTGGAACAGCGAACACCGGGGAGCTGTTTTTT

abundance: few
v_gene: TRBV27
j_gene: TRBJ1-2
d_gene: .
CDR3aa: CASSRQAKGRQYGYTF
CDR3nt: TGTGCCAGCAGTCGACAGGCAAAGGGAAGGCAATATGGCTACACCTTC

abundance: .
v_gene: TRBV19
j_gene: TRBJ1-6
d_gene: .
CDR3aa: CASTDIGVSPLHF
CDR3nt: TGTGCCAGTACCGACATTGGAGTTTCACCCCTCCACTTT

abundance: .
v_gene: TRBV7-9
j_gene: TRBJ1-2
d_gene: TRBD1
CDR3aa: CASSLGSGTGGGYTF
CDR3nt: TGTGCCAGCAGCTTGGGGTCCGGGACAGGGGGCGGCTACACCTTC

abundance: .
v_gene: TRBV10-3
j_gene: TRBJ2-1
d_gene: TRBD2
CDR3aa: CAIRGLAGVSYNEQFF
CDR3nt: TGTGCCATCAGGGGACTAGCGGGGGTCTCCTACAATGAGCAGTTCTTC

abundance: .
v_gene: TRBV4-2
j_gene: TRBJ2-5
d_gene: .
CDR3aa: CASSPATGWETQYF
CDR3nt: TGTGCCAGCAGCCCGGCGACTGGGTGGGAGACCCAGTACTTC

abundance: .
v_gene: TRBV7-9
j_gene: TRBJ2-7
d_gene: .
CDR3aa: CASSLPPYEQYF
CDR3nt: TGTGCCAGCAGCTTACCACCCTACGAGCAGTACTTC

abundance: .
v_gene: TRBV7-3
j_gene: TRBJ2-6
d_gene: .
CDR3aa: CASSVSNSGANVLTF
CDR3nt: TGTGCCAGCAGCGTCAGTAACTCTGGGGCCAACGTCCTGACTTTC

abundance: .
v_gene: TRBV7-8
j_gene: TRBJ2-1
d_gene: .
CDR3aa: CASSQVRYFQFF
CDR3nt: TGTGCCAGCAGCCAGGTCCGGTACTTTCAGTTCTTC

abundance: .
v_gene: TRBV9
j_gene: TRBJ1-1
d_gene: .
CDR3aa: CASSANHGADTEAFF
CDR3nt: TGTGCCAGCAGCGCCAACCACGGGGCGGACACTGAAGCTTTCTTT

abundance: .
v_gene: TRBV4-2
j_gene: TRBJ2-5
d_gene: TRBD2
CDR3aa: CASSAGTSGTVTQYF
CDR3nt: TGTGCCAGCAGCGCCGGGACTAGCGGGACGGTGACCCAGTACTTC

abundance: .
v_gene: TRBV7-2
j_gene: TRBJ2-5
d_gene: .
CDR3aa: CASSLGRFQETQYF
CDR3nt: TGTGCCAGCAGCTTAGGACGGTTCCAAGAGACCCAGTACTTC

abundance: .
v_gene: TRBV6-1
j_gene: TRBJ1-2
d_gene: TRBD1
CDR3aa: CASSESRGNGYGYTF
CDR3nt: TGTGCCAGCAGTGAGAGCAGGGGGAACGGCTATGGCTACACCTTC

abundance: .
v_gene: TRBV7-2
j_gene: TRBJ1-2
d_gene: .
CDR3aa: CASSEGRSYGYTF
CDR3nt: TGTGCCAGCAGCGAGGGACGGAGCTATGGCTACACCTTC

abundance: .
v_gene: TRBV27
j_gene: TRBJ1-1
d_gene: .
CDR3aa: CASSFRPDKGTEAFF
CDR3nt: TGTGCCAGCAGTTTCCGCCCGGACAAGGGCACTGAAGCTTTCTTT

abundance: once
v_gene: TRBV7-2
j_gene: TRBJ1-3
d_gene: .
CDR3aa: CASSFAAMTGNTIYF
CDR3nt: TGTGCCAGCAGCTTCGCAGCAATGACTGGAAACACCATATATTTT

abundance: .
v_gene: TRBV6-5
j_gene: TRBJ2-5
d_gene: .
CDR3aa: CASSYEGPGVETQYF
CDR3nt: TGTGCCAGCAGTTACGAGGGGCCCGGAGTAGAGACCCAGTACTTC

abundance: .
v_gene: TRBV9
j_gene: TRBJ2-3
d_gene: .
CDR3aa: CASSWRAGDTQYF
CDR3nt: TGTGCCAGCAGCTGGAGGGCCGGAGATACGCAGTATTTT

abundance: once
v_gene: TRBV9
j_gene: TRBJ2-1
d_gene: TRBD2
CDR3aa: CASSVDLRGNEQFF
CDR3nt: TGTGCCAGCAGCGTAGACTTGCGGGGGAATGAGCAGTTCTTC

abundance: .
v_gene: TRBV5-1
j_gene: TRBJ2-5
d_gene: TRBD1
CDR3aa: CASSFGTGETQYF
CDR3nt: TGCGCCAGCAGCTTCGGGACAGGAGAGACCCAGTACTTC

abundance: .
v_gene: TRBV11-3
j_gene: TRBJ2-1
d_gene: TRBD2
CDR3aa: CASSLALIAGGPGGEFF
CDR3nt: TGTGCCAGCAGCTTAGCGCTCATAGCGGGAGGGCCTGGGGGTGAGTTCTTC

abundance: .
v_gene: TRBV5-6
j_gene: TRBJ2-2
d_gene: TRBD1
CDR3aa: CASSPDRGLWGTGELFF
CDR3nt: TGTGCCAGCAGCCCGGACAGGGGGCTTTGGGGCACCGGGGAGCTGTTTTTT

abundance: few
v_gene: TRBV5-1
j_gene: TRBJ2-1
d_gene: TRBD2
CDR3aa: CASLGLAGGHNEQFF
CDR3nt: TGCGCCAGCTTGGGACTAGCGGGGGGGCACAATGAGCAGTTCTTC

abundance: .
v_gene: TRBV9
j_gene: TRBJ2-1
d_gene: .
CDR3aa: CASSVDDGTYNEQFF
CDR3nt: TGTGCCAGCAGCGTAGATGACGGCACCTACAATGAGCAGTTCTTC

abundance: .
v_gene: TRBV7-9
j_gene: TRBJ1-6
d_gene: TRBD1
CDR3aa: CASISTGGNSPLHF
CDR3nt: TGTGCCAGCATCTCGACAGGGGGTAATTCACCCCTCCACTTT

abundance: .
v_gene: TRBV6-5
j_gene: TRBJ2-1
d_gene: TRBD2
CDR3aa: CASSPTSGDYNEQFF
CDR3nt: TGTGCCAGCAGTCCGACTAGCGGGGACTACAATGAGCAGTTCTTC